The entry that follows covers one T cell receptor (beta chain) sequence. This clone appeared a few times. Its recognized antigen is unknown. No much larger clone is present one base from it, and per-base qualities are unavailable. This record comes from a study of vaccination effects on CD4 cells after COVID-19 (dated by TCRdb to between 2021 and 2023). Turning to the overall study: Each participant received two doses of an mRNA SARS-CoV-2 vaccine, either BNT162b2 or mRNA-1273. SARS-CoV-2 spike-specific CD4+ TCR repertoires were compared before and after mRNA vaccination in COVID-19 convalescent patients and in infection-naive vaccine recipients. Altogether, around ten COVID-19 convalescent patients and a handful of SARS-CoV-2-naive healthy vaccine recipients made up the full study. Cultures from other donors in the study were sequenced with the Oncomine TCR Beta short-read assay on an Illumina iSeq 100. Overall study results and their limits: In healthy vaccine recipients, vaccine-induced clones were almost all SARS-CoV-2 mono-reactive, with only 1 of 255 being cross-reactive with common cold coronaviruses. The study was limited by a small number of convalescent patients and lacked early post-infection timepoints. Both infection-induced and vaccine-induced clones contracted markedly at late post-vaccination timepoints, which is consistent with waning T cell responses.

To identify antigen-specific CD4+ T cell clonotypes by their expansion, the ViraFEST assay first stimulated PBMC with viral peptide pools and then applied TCR sequencing. After about 9 days of culture, CD4+ T cells were isolated with the EasySep CD4+ T cell isolation kit. Healthy vaccine recipients had no prior SARS-CoV-2 infection, confirmed by negative nucleocapsid antibodies before and after vaccination. Each well held fewer than 2.5 million PBMC cultured in IMDM containing roughly 5% human AB serum, 8 to 10 IU/ml IL-2 and gentamicin, along with around 11 ug/ml peptides. On days 3 and 7, half of the culture medium was replaced with fresh IL-2-containing medium. Unless noted otherwise, every peptide stimulation condition was grown in triplicate wells. PBMC were separated from whole blood using Ficoll-Paque Plus gradient centrifugation and were then either cryopreserved at -140C or used fresh. Overlapping peptide pools spanned the spike proteins of SARS-CoV-2 and the common cold coronaviruses HCoV-NL63, HCoV-OC43 and HCoV-229E. Genomic DNA was extracted from cultured CD4+ T cells with the QIAamp micro DNA kit.

The library came from the immunoSEQ multiplex PCR assay. DNA from the cultured, isolated CD4+ T cells was subjected to TCR beta CDR3 sequencing. For the original study's pipeline: Non-productive TCR sequences were removed and reads were trimmed to the CDR3 region, keeping CDR3s of at least 7 amino acids. The MANAFEST web app was used to pick out antigen-specific clonotypes by comparing their expansion in peptide wells with that in reference cultures. To be called positive, a clone needed expansion at FDR<0.05 compared with the reference and with all other wells, an odds ratio greater than 5, and a frequency greater than 0.1% in two replicate wells. A clonotype was called cross-reactive if it was significantly expanded both in SARS-CoV-2 spike wells and in at least one common cold coronavirus spike condition. Levenshtein distance calculated with the stringdist R package was used to assess CDR3 similarity, and unrooted trees were constructed with ape in R 3.6.1. The table was pulled from immuneACCESS by TCRdb, which kept in-frame rearrangements only. Such tables lose some clones; where checked, under half of the loss comes from unresolved V genes, and the rest has no known cause. From that table come the V and J calls and clone size; the DNA was used to work out D and trimming. The sample profile shows roughly 25,000 clones; around 70% of them were found once. The ten biggest clones cover around 3.3% of the sample.

Per the germline V gene, SGHDN is the CDR1 and FVKESK is the CDR2. From cysteine to phenylalanine, the CDR3 is 14 amino acids long. The retained sequence is limited to the CDR3, 42 bases, with the frame set at the first base. V and J are truncated by 0 bases and 5 bases respectively, leaving an intervening sequence of 10 bases. This TCR was recovered from a human donor who received a COVID-19 vaccine. Rearrangement joined TRBV14 to TRBJ1-1, with no D gene named confidently. The material sequenced was CD4+ T cells from PBMCs cultured with SARS-CoV-2 spike peptides, taken before COVID-19 vaccination. The sample's cell subset or site label is to be understood as: SARS-CoV-2 spike overlapping peptide pool stimulation. CDR3 loop: CASSQEGWTTEAFF. The bases read TGTGCCAGCAGCCAAGAAGGGTGGACGACTGAAGCTTTCTTT.